These T cell receptor beta chains were read from a single sample in a study of Ad26.COV2.S vaccination and SARS-CoV-2 variants. Data came from immunoSEQ multiplex PCR; TCRdb stores just in-frame clones and leaves some out. The sample has about 480,000 clones, approximately 88% seen once. The sequencing here drew on peripheral blood, taken in a trial of Ad26.COV2.S vaccine versus placebo. Receptors originate from a person aged 18-65 years who received the Ad26.COV2.S COVID-19 vaccine or a placebo. Each CDR3 is given with its conserved first and last residue. The order of the fields is J gene, clone size, V gene, CDR3 protein. Size is omitted from some rows. Given values are once, few, many or a class for expanded clones.

>TRBJ2-5|once|TRBV18
CASSLSGLETQYF
>TRBJ1-6|NA|TRBV19
CATKDRGGISPLHF
>TRBJ2-1|NA|TRBV5-1
CASSLSGRANNEQFF
>TRBJ2-7|few|TRBV28
CASGRGSYEQYF
>TRBJ2-2|few|TRBV7-3
CASSLGGVGRVDTGELFF
>TRBJ2-3|once|TRBV3-1/TRBV3-2
CASSPTTGLAGTDTQYF
>TRBJ2-6|NA|TRBV24-1
CATSGVPGAGGNVLTF
>TRBJ1-1|many|TRBV7-3
CASSLRLGNTEAFF
>TRBJ1-2|many|TRBV29-1
CSASGQTYGYTF
>TRBJ2-2|NA|TRBV24-1
CATSELSSGSPVTGELFF
>TRBJ2-2|NA|TRBV3-1/TRBV3-2
CASSQDRVAGELFF
>TRBJ2-2|NA|TRBV27
CASRGGPGELFF
>TRBJ2-2|NA|TRBV27
CASSSMWRELFF
>TRBJ1-3|NA|TRBV12-3/TRBV12-4
CASTPTRNTIYF
>TRBJ2-1|many|TRBV7-6
CASSSAAWESLYNEQFF
>TRBJ2-6|NA|TRBV6-5
CASSYGRGTGANVLTF
>TRBJ2-7|NA|TRBV5-8
CASSPVDRGIYEQYF
>TRBJ1-5|NA|TRBV7-9
CATTSPGRPQHF
>TRBJ1-4|NA|TRBV24-1
CATSARGQVREKLFF
>TRBJ2-7|once|TRBV30
CAWSQRYEQYF
>TRBJ1-6|few|TRBV14
CASSLHVGTGVSPLHF
>TRBJ2-1|NA|TRBV6-6
CASSYSSGNNEQFF
>TRBJ2-7|NA|TRBV25-1
CASGRAGTAYEQYF
>TRBJ1-2|NA|TRBV9
CASSVEVGQDYGYTF
>TRBJ2-1|NA|TRBV6-1
CASSESRSGKQFF
>TRBJ2-1|few|TRBV6-1
CASSEFRTVVYEQFF
>TRBJ2-7|NA|TRBV5-6
CASSPGPGIDYEQYF
>TRBJ1-2|NA|TRBV6-1
CASSEIGGTLDYGYTF
>TRBJ2-3|few|TRBV7-3
CASGKLAGRTDTQYF
>TRBJ2-1|NA|TRBV10-3
CAISGLAGLHDEQFF
>TRBJ1-2|once|TRBV28
CAAAGLFNYGYTF
>TRBJ2-6|NA|TRBV2
CASDRGANVLTF
>TRBJ1-5|NA|TRBV30
CAWSSLQYSNQPQHF
>TRBJ1-5|NA|TRBV6-2/TRBV6-3
CASSPGHFNQPQHF
>TRBJ1-1|NA|TRBV28
CASSPGQGITEAFF
>TRBJ1-6|NA|TRBV6-2/TRBV6-3
CASSYSSQANSPLHF
>TRBJ1-5|NA|TRBV20-1
CSASSGRRAGGSNQPQHF
>TRBJ1-3|few|TRBV29-1
CSVANSGNTIYF
>TRBJ1-2|NA|TRBV29-1
CSVEGLGEAYGYTF
>TRBJ2-1|NA|TRBV7-3
CASSLSSDGVEQFF
>TRBJ2-5|NA|TRBV5-5
CASSLARGLAGGRQETQYF
>TRBJ2-1|NA|TRBV7-9
CASSRPGGPYNEQFF
>TRBJ1-5|NA|TRBV28
CASVGQEFRNQPQHF
>TRBJ2-3|NA|TRBV10-2
CASSEFISGDTQYF
>TRBJ2-2|NA|TRBV7-9
CAHDPGQGNTGELFF
>TRBJ1-5|once|TRBV19
CASSMDPTWPQHF
>TRBJ2-7|NA|TRBV4-1
CASSHPGQATYEQYF
>TRBJ2-7|NA|TRBV20-1
CSASRGATYEQYF
>TRBJ1-3|NA|TRBV4-2
CASSQDGPINSGNTIYF
>TRBJ2-3|NA|TRBV9
CASSQGLAGGTDTQYF
>TRBJ2-5|NA|TRBV5-4
CASSLGPGGEETQYF
>TRBJ1-1|NA|TRBV5-5
CASSSATQRRSNTEAFF
>TRBJ1-6|NA|TRBV5-1
CASSLTVGANNSPLHF
>TRBJ2-3|NA|TRBV7-2
CASSLVAGGRDTQYF
>TRBJ1-5|once|TRBV10-3
CATVGDRGPNQPQHF